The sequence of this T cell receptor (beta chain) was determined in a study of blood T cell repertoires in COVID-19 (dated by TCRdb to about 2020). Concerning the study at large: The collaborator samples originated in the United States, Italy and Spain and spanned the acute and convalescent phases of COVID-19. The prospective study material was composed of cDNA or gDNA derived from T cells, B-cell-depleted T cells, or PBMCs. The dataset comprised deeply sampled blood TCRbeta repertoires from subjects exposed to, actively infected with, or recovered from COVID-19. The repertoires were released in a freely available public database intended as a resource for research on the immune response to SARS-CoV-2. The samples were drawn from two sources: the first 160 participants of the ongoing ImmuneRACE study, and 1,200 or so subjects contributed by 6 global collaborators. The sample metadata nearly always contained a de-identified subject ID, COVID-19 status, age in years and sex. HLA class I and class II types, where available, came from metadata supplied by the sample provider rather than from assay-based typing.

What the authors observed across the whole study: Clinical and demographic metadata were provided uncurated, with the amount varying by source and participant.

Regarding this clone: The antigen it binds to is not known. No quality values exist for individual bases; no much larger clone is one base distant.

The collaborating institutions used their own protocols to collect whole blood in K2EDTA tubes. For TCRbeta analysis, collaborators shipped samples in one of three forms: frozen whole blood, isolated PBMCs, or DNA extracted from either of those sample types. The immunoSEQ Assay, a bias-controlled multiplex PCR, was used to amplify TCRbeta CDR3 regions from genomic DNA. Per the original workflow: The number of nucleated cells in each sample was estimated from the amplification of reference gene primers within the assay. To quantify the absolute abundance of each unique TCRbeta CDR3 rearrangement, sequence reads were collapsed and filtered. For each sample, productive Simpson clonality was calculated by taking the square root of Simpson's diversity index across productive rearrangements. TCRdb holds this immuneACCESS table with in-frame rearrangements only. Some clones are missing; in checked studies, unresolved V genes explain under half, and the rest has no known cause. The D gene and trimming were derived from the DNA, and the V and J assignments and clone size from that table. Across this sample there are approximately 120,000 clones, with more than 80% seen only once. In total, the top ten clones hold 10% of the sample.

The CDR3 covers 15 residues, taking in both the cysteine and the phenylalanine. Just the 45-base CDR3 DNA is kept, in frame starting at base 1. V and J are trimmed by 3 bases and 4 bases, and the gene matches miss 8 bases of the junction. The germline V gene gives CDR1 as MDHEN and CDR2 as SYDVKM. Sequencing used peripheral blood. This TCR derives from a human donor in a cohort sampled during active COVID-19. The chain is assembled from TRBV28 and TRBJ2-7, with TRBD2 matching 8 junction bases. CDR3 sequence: CASSLVSGGSYEQYF. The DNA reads TGTGCCAGCAGTTTGGTATCGGGGGGGAGTTACGAGCAGTACTTC.